Below, 19 T cell receptor beta chains from the same sample are listed, as sequenced in a study of T cells in Graves' hyperthyroidism and ophthalmopathy. Researchers took RNA transcripts and amplified the TCR beta CDR3 regions from them. HTBI primers were employed in a first-round RT-PCR of the TCR CDR3. One entry per CDR3 protein, called by TCRdb with MiXCR from the multiplex PCR reads. The data contain over 500,000 distinct CDR3 sequences, around 15% of them seen just once; the ten biggest clones take up roughly 13%. Sequenced sample: blood. Receptor source: a woman between 35 and 50 years old with Graves' hyperthyroidism.

The chain links TRBV19 to TRBJ1-5, with 7 bases that match TRBD1. From germline, CDR1 is LNHDA and CDR2 SQIVND (reference sequence). V shed 7 bases and J 2 bases; nucleotides not matched to a gene: 8. This CDR3 is 15 amino acids long. CDR3 region: CASTNRDSGNQPQHF. As DNA, the CDR3 is TGTGCCAGTACCAATAGGGACAGTGGCAATCAGCCCCAGCATTTT.

Many counts were recorded for this clonotype. The chain combines TRBV27 with TRBJ1-6, with a tentative D call TRBD1 (6 bases). Germline-derived CDR1 and CDR2 are MNHEY and SMNVEV (reference sequence). The CDR3 contains 14 residues. Trimming removed 3 bases from V and 10 bases from J, with 13 bases in between. CDR3 in amino acids: CASSFSQGSSPLHF. As DNA, the CDR3 is TGTGCCAGCAGTTTTTCACAGGGATCCTCACCCCTCCACTTT.

This clonotype was counted a few times. The CDR3 loop is CASSLIGQGAQHF. The CDR3 DNA follows: TGTGCCAGCAGCTTAATCGGACAGGGTGCCCAGCATTTT. The rearrangement uses TRBV7-9 and TRBJ1-5; 8 nucleotides agree with TRBD1. V lost 2 bases to trimming and J lost 11 bases; unmatched junction nucleotides: 5. CDR1 is SEHNR and CDR2 is FQNEAQ in the germline V gene (reference sequence). CDR3 length: 13 amino acids.

At least ten counts were recorded for this clonotype. The rearrangement joins TRBV27 to TRBJ2-1, with 10 positions matching TRBD2. Trimming removed 6 bases from V and 0 bases from J; junction bases left unmatched: 11. Germline V gene lookup returns CDR1 MNHEY and CDR2 SMNVEV (reference sequence). The CDR3 sequence is 18 residues long. DNA for the CDR3: TGTGCCAGCAGGCCAGCGGGAGGGCACTCTAGCTCCTACAATGAGCAGTTCTTC. It yields the protein CASRPAGGHSSSYNEQFF.

This clonotype was counted many times. The junction shows a germline mismatch at one end, possibly a read error. This chain connects TRBV5-1 to TRBJ2-1; tentatively, D is TRBD2 (6 bases). The CDR3 has 14 amino acids. Germline-derived CDR1 and CDR2 are SGHRS and YFSETQ. The CDR3 is CASSLGGPGNEQFF. The CDR3 nucleotides are TGCGCCAGCAGTTTGGGGGGTCCGGGCAATGAGCAGTTCTTC.

This clonotype was counted at least ten times. The rearrangement joins TRBV7-2 to TRBJ1-2; D ambiguous. Deletions cut 1 base from V and 7 bases from J, with 4 bases between. Germline V gene sequence: CDR1 SGHTA, CDR2 FQGNSA. The CDR3 runs to 11 residues. The CDR3 reads CASSLEAGYTF. Written as DNA, the CDR3 is TGTGCCAGCAGCTTAGAGGCTGGCTACACCTTC. Looking up the rest from reference TRBV7-2 and TRBJ1-2 gives the full variable domain: GAGVSQSPSNKVTEKGKDVELRCDPISGHTALYWYRQSLGQGLEFLIYFQGNSAPDKSGLPSDRFSAERTGGSVSTLTIQRTQQEDSAVYLCASSLEAGYTFGSGTRLTVV.

This clonotype was observed many times. V usage is TRBV20-1 and J usage is TRBJ2-2; D call uncertain. The CDR3 is 13 amino acids. In germline, CDR1 is DFQATT, CDR2 SNEGSKA (reference sequence). V was trimmed by 3 bases and J by 2 bases, leaving 7 bases between them. The CDR3 loop reads CSARGSNTGELFF. Written as DNA, the CDR3 is TGCAGTGCTAGGGGCAGCAACACCGGGGAGCTGTTTTTT.

This clonotype was found a few times. The chain links TRBV27 to TRBJ2-7; D is unresolved. V was clipped by 6 bases and J by 2 bases, with 14 bases between them. The CDR3 loop spans 14 amino acids. Looked up from germline, CDR1 is MNHEY and CDR2 is SMNVEV (reference sequence). CDR3 bases: TGTGCCAGCAGACCCCGGACCGTCACCTACGAGCAGTACTTC. It yields the protein CASRPRTVTYEQYF.

Details on this clonotype: Possible read error: a much larger clone is one base away. The V gene is TRBV5-6, the J gene TRBJ1-1; weak D call: TRBD1 (6 bases). Germline CDR1 SGHDT, CDR2 YYEEEE. V was pared by 1 base and J by 4 bases, with 11 bases between. CDR3 length: 14 residues. CDR3 in DNA: TGTGCCAGCAGCTTGCCGGGGGGCGTCACTGAAGCTTTCTTT. Translated: CASSLPGGVTEAFF.

This clonotype was picked up a small number of times. The genes are TRBV12-3 or TRBV12-4 and TRBJ1-4; D may be TRBD1 (5 bases). The ends were cut back, 6 bases at V and 0 bases at J, with 11 bases in the middle. The CDR3 is made up of 15 amino acids. CDR3: CASRSGLATNEKLFF. CDR3 nucleotide sequence: TGTGCCAGCAGGTCAGGGCTTGCAACTAATGAAAAACTGTTTTTT.

This clonotype was counted ten times or more. This chain connects TRBV27 to TRBJ2-1, with TRBD1 matching over 10 bases. With V trimmed by 6 bases and J by 7 bases, 9 bases remained unmatched. The CDR3 has 15 amino acids. CDR1 MNHEY and CDR2 SMNVEV come from the germline V gene (reference sequence). The CDR3: CASRNPGQGSNEQFF. The CDR3 DNA reads TGTGCCAGCAGAAACCCGGGACAGGGGAGTAATGAGCAGTTCTTC.

This clonotype was observed many times. This chain joins TRBV29-1 and TRBJ2-7; D gene ambiguous. Germline values: CDR1 SQVTM, CDR2 ANQGSEA. The CDR3 runs 14 residues. V lost 0 bases and J lost 0, with 9 bases in between. CDR3 amino acids: CSVEDRTDSYEQYF. CDR3 coding DNA: TGCAGCGTTGAAGATCGAACGGACTCCTACGAGCAGTACTTC.

This clonotype was found a few times. The gene calls are TRBV11-2 and TRBJ2-2; D is ambiguous. CDR1 SGHAT and CDR2 FQNNGV come from the germline V gene. CDR3 length: 16 amino acids. The germline V and J ends were trimmed by 0 bases and 4 bases, with 12 bases remaining between them. Written as DNA, the CDR3 is TGTGCCAGCAGCTTAGATCGCGAGCTCGGCACCGGGGAGCTGTTTTTT. This translates into CASSLDRELGTGELFF.

In this sample, this clonotype turned up a few times. A clone one base away is much larger, so this may be a read error. The CDR3 carries no conserved terminal phenylalanine or tryptophan, so it likely arises from a read error. The rearrangement joins TRBV12-3 or TRBV12-4 to TRBJ2-2; 7 nucleotides agree with TRBD1. The J segment lost 4 bases and the V segment lost 6 bases, leaving 14 bases of the junction unmatched. CDR3 length: 17 amino acids. This chain's CDR3 is CASSRLNRGSVTGELFS. CDR3 sequence (DNA): TGTGCCAGCAGCCGACTTAACAGGGGTTCGGTCACCGGGGAGCTGTTTTCT.

This clonotype was seen at least ten times. This rearrangement joins TRBV7-2 to TRBJ2-7; a possible D gene is TRBD1 (6 bases). This CDR3 is 14 amino acids long. Germline-derived CDR1 and CDR2 are SGHTA and FQGNSA. The ends were cut back, 1 base at V and 5 bases at J, with 12 bases in the middle. The chain's CDR3 is CASSLGARGDEQYF. The CDR3 DNA reads TGTGCCAGCAGCTTAGGTGCCAGGGGAGACGAGCAGTACTTC.

This chain joins TRBV9 and TRBJ1-5; D is unresolved. Looked up from germline, CDR1 is SGDLS and CDR2 is YYNGEE. The V and J ends lost 0 bases and 5 bases respectively, with 6 bases between them. There are 13 residues in the CDR3. CDR3 protein: CASSVGWDQPQHF. The CDR3 coding sequence is TGTGCCAGCAGCGTAGGGTGGGATCAGCCCCAGCATTTT.

This clonotype was seen repeatedly, ten times or more. The V and J genes are TRBV7-3 and TRBJ1-1; perhaps TRBD1 as D (5 bases). There are 13 residues in the CDR3. In germline, CDR1 is SGHTA, CDR2 FQGTGA. Trimming cost V 5 bases and J 8 bases, with 15 bases left between them. Here the CDR3 reads CASSQGVGTEAFF. Written as DNA, the CDR3 is TGTGCCAGCAGCCAGGGTGTGGGAACAGAAGCTTTCTTT.

V is TRBV25-1 and J is TRBJ2-5; D not certain. Germline assignment: CDR1 MGHDK and CDR2 SYGVNS. The CDR3 length is 12 residues. The germline V and J ends were trimmed by 3 bases and 3 bases, with 5 bases remaining between them. CDR3 DNA: TGTGCCAGCAGTGATAGAGAAGAGACCCAGTACTTC. This translates into CASSDREETQYF.

The table lists this clonotype with many counts. The genes are TRBV2 and TRBJ2-1, with 9 bases lining up with TRBD2. J was trimmed by 2 bases and V by 2 bases; bases with no gene match: 4. There are 16 residues in the CDR3. The germline V gene has CDR1 SNHLY and CDR2 FYNNEI. The CDR3 sequence is CASSERGRAAYNEQFF. The CDR3, as DNA: TGTGCCAGCAGTGAACGCGGGAGGGCCGCCTACAATGAGCAGTTCTTC. Full variable domain (outside the CDR3, taken from reference TRBV2 and TRBJ2-1): EPEVTQTPSHQVTQMGQEVILRCVPISNHLYFYWYRQILGQKVEFLVSFYNNEISEKSEIFDDQFSVERPDGSNFTLKIRSTKLEDSAMYFCASSERGRAAYNEQFFGPGTRLTVL.